The source of this T cell receptor (beta chain) is a study of cytomegalovirus exposure and HLA in healthy donors. Findings and limits, study-wide: In all likelihood, a cluster of highly shared sequence variants was a sequencing artifact.

The CDR3 consists of 9 residues. Germline V gene sequence: CDR1 ENHRY, CDR2 SYGVKD. A note on this clone: Its antigen is still unknown. Its ends do not fully match the called genes, so a read error is possible.

Researchers ran the PCR with 60 Vbeta and 13 Jbeta primers. The assay was immunoSEQ multiplex PCR, and TCRdb's table has in-frame clones only and misses some. Counted here are 130,000 to 150,000 clones, 65% to 80% occurring once; the ten biggest clones make up approximately 2%. The sample was PBMCs. The chain joins TRBV10-3 to TRBJ2-7; tentatively, D is TRBD1 (6 bases). The clonotype was recovered from a woman in her forties in good health and CMV-seronegative. The CDR3 spells CAISEKDSF. The CDR3 nucleotides are TGTGCCATCAGTGAGAAGGACAGCTTC.